This T cell receptor beta chain was sequenced during a study of T cells expressing NK-cell markers. Study information: Most of the eight sequenced donors were classified as HCMV-seropositive, and one was classified as seronegative.

TCRdb re-called the 5' RACE reads, yielding one record per CDR3 amino acid sequence without DNA. This table holds roughly 120,000 distinct CDR3 sequences. This CDR3 contains 16 residues. Germline V gene data show CDR1 as SGHRS and CDR2 as YFSETQ. The gene calls are TRBV5-1 and TRBJ2-1. The sequence was obtained from a woman aged 18-70 years in good health. Sequencing used blood T cells: a sorted CD56 or NKG2C T cell subset, CD4+ or CD8+ T cells, or bulk PBMC T cells (not recorded which). The CDR3 sequence: CASSLEVVGSYNEQFF.